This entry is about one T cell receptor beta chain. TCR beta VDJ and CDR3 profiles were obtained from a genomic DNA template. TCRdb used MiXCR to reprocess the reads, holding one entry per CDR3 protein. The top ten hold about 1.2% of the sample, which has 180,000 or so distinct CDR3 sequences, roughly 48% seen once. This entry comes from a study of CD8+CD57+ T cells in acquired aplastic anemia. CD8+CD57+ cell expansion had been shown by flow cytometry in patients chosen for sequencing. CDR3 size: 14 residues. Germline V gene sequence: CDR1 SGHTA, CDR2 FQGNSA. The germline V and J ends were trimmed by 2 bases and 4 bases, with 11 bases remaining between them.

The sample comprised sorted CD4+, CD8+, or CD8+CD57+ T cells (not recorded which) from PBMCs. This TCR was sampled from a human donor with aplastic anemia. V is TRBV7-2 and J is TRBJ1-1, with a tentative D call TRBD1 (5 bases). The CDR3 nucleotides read TGTGCCAGCAGCTTAATAGTCGGGGGCACTGAAGCTTTCTTT. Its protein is CASSLIVGGTEAFF.